The T cell receptor (beta chain) under discussion was sequenced for a study of PD-L1 blockade in urothelial cancer. For the study at large: Males with bladder-origin urothelial cancer constituted about 90% of the roughly 30 patients. Blood samples contained a median about 150,000 T cells. It was at 3 weeks (second dose) and 6 weeks after treatment start that blood was analyzed.

General study points: Durable benefit was linked to greater 3-week expansion of tumor-associated blood clones.

The CDR3 is 14 amino acids. Looked up from germline, CDR1 is MNHEY and CDR2 is SVGAGI. V shed 6 bases and J shed 4 bases, with 15 bases lying between them. The time point denotes: peripheral blood 6 weeks after treatment start. TCRdb's copy holds only in-frame clones and misses some; the assay was immunoSEQ multiplex PCR. Of about 50,000 clones in the sample, around 86% were seen once. Details on this clone: What it binds is not known.

The TCR was taken from a man in his fifties or sixties with urothelial cancer. V and J are TRBV6-5 and TRBJ1-1, with D perhaps TRBD1 (5 bases). The sequenced sample was PBMCs, obtained around atezolizumab (anti-PD-L1) treatment. As DNA, the CDR3 is TGTGCCAGCAGCCGTTTTGGCAGGGCCACTGAAGCTTTCTTT. It yields the protein CASSRFGRATEAFF.